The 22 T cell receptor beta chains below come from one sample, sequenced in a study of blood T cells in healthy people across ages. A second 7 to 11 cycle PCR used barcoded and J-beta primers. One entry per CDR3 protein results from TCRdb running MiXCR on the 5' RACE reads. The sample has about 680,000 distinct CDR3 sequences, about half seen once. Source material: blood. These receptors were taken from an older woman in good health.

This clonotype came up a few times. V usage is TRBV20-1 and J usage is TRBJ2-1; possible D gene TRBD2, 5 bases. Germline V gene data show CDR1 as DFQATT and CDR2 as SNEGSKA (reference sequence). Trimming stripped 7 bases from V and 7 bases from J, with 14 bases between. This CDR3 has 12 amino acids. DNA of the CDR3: TGCAGTGTGGAGCGGACGGGGAATGAGCAGTTCTTC. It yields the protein CSVERTGNEQFF.

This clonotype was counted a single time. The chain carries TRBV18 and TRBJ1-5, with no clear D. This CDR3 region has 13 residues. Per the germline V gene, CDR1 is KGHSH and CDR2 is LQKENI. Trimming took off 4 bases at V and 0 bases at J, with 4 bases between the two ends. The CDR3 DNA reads TGTGCCAGCTCACAAGGTAGCAATCAGCCCCAGCATTTT. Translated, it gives CASSQGSNQPQHF.

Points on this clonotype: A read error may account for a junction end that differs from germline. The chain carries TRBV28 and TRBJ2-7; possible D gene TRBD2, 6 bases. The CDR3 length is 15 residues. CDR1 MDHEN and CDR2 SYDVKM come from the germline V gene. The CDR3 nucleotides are TGTGCCAGCAGTTTATTTGGGCGGGGATCCTACGGGCAGTACTTC. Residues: CASSLFGRGSYGQYF.

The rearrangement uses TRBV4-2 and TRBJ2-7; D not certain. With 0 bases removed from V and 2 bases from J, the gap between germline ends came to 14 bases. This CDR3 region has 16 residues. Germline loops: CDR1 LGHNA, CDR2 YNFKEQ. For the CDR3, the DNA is TGTGCCAGCAGCCAAGATAAGGGATTCGGAGCCTACGAGCAGTACTTC. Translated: CASSQDKGFGAYEQYF.

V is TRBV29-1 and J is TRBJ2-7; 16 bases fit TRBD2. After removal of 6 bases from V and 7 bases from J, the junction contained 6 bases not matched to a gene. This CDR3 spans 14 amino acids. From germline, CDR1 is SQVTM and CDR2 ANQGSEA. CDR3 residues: CSVGLAGGPGEQYF. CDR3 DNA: TGCAGCGTGGGACTAGCGGGAGGGCCGGGGGAGCAGTACTTC.

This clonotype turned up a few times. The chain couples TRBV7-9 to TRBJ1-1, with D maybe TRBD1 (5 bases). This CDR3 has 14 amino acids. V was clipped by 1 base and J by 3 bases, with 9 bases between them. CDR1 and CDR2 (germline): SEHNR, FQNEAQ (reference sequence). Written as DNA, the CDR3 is TGTGCCAGCAGCTTAGATGGGGGGTACACTGAAGCTTTCTTT. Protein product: CASSLDGGYTEAFF.

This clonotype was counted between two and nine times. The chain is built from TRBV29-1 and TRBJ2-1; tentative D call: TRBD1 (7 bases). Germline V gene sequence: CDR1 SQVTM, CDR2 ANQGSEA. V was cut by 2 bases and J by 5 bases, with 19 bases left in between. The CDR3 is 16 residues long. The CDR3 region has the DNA TGCAGCGTTGAATTCCCGAGACGGAGGGGGCACAATGAGCAGTTCTTC. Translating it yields CSVEFPRRRGHNEQFF.

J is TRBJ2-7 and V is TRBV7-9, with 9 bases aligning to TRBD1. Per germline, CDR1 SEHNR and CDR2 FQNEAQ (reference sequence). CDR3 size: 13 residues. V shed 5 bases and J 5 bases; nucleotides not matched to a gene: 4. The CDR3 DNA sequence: TGTGCCAGCAGCCCCCGACAGGGGGACGAGCAGTACTTC. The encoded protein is CASSPRQGDEQYF.

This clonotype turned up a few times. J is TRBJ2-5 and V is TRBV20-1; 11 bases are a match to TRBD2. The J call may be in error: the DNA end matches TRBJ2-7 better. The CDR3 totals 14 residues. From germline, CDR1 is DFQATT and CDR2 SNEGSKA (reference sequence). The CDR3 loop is CSARVAGGAYEQYF. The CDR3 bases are TGCAGTGCTAGAGTAGCGGGAGGGGCCTACGAGCAGTACTTC.

CDR3 loop: CASSLPSGTGYGYTF. The DNA of the CDR3 is TGTGCCAGCAGCTTACCGTCCGGGACAGGCTATGGCTACACCTTC. This chain links TRBV7-8 with TRBJ1-2, with 8 positions matching TRBD1. V lost 2 bases to trimming and J lost 4 bases; unmatched junction nucleotides: 6. Germline CDR1 is SGHVS and CDR2 is FQNEAQ. This CDR3 has 15 residues.

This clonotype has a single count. CDR3 DNA: TGTGCCAGCAGCTTCGACAGGGTATCCTACGAGCAGTACTTC. It encodes CASSFDRVSYEQYF. The gene calls are TRBV7-2 and TRBJ2-7; the match to TRBD1 covers 7 bases. The V segment lost 3 bases and the J segment 1 base; nucleotides outside the gene matches: 3. This CDR3 is built from 14 residues. Germline loops: CDR1 SGHTA, CDR2 FQGNSA.

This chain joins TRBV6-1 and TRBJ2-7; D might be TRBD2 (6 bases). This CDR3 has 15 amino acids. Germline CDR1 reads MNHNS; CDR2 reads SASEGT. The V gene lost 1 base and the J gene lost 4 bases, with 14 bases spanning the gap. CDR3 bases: TGTGCCAGCAGTGAAGGGGCCACGGCGGGGTACGAGCAGTACTTC. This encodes CASSEGATAGYEQYF.

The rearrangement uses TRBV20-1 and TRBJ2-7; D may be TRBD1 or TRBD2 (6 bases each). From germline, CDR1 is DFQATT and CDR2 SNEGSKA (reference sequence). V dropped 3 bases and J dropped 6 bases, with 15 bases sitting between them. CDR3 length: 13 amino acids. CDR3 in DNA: TGCAGTGCTAGTAGGGGGGCAACCCGCGAGCAGTACTTC. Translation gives CSASRGATREQYF.

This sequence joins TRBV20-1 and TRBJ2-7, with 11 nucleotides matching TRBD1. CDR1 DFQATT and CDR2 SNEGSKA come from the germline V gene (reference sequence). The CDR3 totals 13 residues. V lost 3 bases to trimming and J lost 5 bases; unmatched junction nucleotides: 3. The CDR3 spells CSASGQGAHEQYF. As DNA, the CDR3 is TGCAGTGCTAGCGGACAGGGGGCACACGAGCAGTACTTC.

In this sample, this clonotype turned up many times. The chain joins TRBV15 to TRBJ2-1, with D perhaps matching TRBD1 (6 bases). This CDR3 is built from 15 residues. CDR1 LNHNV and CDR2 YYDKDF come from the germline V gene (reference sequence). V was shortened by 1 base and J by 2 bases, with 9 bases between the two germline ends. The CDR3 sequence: CATSRAAGAYNEQFF. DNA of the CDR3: TGTGCCACCAGCAGAGCGGCAGGGGCCTACAATGAGCAGTTCTTC.

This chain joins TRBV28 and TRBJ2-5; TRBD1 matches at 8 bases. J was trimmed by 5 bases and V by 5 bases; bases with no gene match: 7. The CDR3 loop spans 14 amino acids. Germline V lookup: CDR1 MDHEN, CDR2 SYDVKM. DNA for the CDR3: TGTGCCAGCAGTAAACCCAGGGGGCGGGAGACCCAGTACTTC. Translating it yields CASSKPRGRETQYF.

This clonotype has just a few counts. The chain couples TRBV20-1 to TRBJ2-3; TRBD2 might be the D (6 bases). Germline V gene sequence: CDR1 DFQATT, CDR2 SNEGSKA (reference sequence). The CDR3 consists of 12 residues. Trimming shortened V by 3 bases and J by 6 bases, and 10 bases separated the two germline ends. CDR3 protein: CSASGTPDTQYF. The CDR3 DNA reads TGCAGTGCTAGCGGGACTCCCGATACGCAGTATTTT.

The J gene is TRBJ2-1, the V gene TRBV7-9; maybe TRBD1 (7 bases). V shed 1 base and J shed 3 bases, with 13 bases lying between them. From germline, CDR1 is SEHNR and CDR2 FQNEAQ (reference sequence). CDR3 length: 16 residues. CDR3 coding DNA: TGTGCCAGCAGCTTAGGCGCGGGACAGAACTACAATGAGCAGTTCTTC. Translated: CASSLGAGQNYNEQFF.

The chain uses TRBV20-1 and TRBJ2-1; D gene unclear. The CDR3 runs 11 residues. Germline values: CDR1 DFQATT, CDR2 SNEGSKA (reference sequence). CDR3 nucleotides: TGCTGCATTGGTCGCAACAATGAGCAGTTCTTC. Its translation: CCIGRNNEQFF.

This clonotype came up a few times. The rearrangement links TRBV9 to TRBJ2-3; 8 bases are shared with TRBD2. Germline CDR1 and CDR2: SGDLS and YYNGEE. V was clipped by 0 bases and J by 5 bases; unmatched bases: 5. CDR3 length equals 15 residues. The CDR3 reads CASSVGGAGGDTQYF. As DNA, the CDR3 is TGTGCCAGCAGCGTAGGAGGGGCGGGAGGAGATACGCAGTATTTT.

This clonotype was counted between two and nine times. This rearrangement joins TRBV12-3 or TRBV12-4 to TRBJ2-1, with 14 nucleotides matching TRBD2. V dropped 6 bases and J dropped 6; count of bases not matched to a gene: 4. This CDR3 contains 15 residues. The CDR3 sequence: CASRSTSGRANEQFF. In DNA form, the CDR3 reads TGTGCCAGCAGGTCGACTAGCGGGAGGGCCAATGAGCAGTTCTTC.

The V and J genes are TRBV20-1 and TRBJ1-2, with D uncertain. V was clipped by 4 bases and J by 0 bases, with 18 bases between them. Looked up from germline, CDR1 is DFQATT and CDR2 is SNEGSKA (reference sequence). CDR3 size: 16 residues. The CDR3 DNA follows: TGCAGTGCTAACAATAATGACTTAGGAGCTAACTATGGCTACACCTTC. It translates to CSANNNDLGANYGYTF.